This TCR beta chain was captured in a study of T-cell reconstitution after alpha-beta-depleted transplantation in children. As it was prepared, the TCRbeta library received unique molecular identifiers. TCRdb used MiXCR to reprocess the PCR reads, holding one entry per CDR3 protein. The repertoire consists of about 440,000 distinct CDR3 sequences, with around 46% occurring once and the leading ten covering 25% to 30%. The CDR3 sequence is 14 residues long. V lost 6 bases to trimming and J lost 2 bases, with 13 bases between them. Germline lookup yields CDR1 KGHSH and CDR2 LQKENI. This chain uses TRBV18 with TRBJ1-2, with D unclear. This TCR was sampled from a girl aged 2-10 years with aplastic anemia, due to receive a stem cell transplant. This specimen consisted of PBMCs, obtained before TCRalphabeta/CD19-depleted stem cell transplant. The DNA of the CDR3 is TGTGCCAGCTCCACCTCCAGTAAGAACTATGGCTACACCTTC. Encoded protein: CASSTSSKNYGYTF.